This T cell receptor beta chain was retrieved from a study of CD8+ T cells in alopecia areata. In the study overall: A 6-month period off drug followed tofacitinib, which lasted 6 to 18 months. Broader study findings: Scalp lesions, especially in alopecia totalis/universalis, had higher clonality than normal scalp.

CDR1 is SGDLS and CDR2 is YYNGEE in the germline V gene. Trimming pared 3 bases from V and 1 base from J, leaving 2 bases between. The CDR3 sequence is 11 residues long. Samples from alopecia areata patients were lesional scalp punch biopsies and peripheral blood. Concerning this clone itself: Its matching antigen is unknown.

Investigators isolated RNA and reverse transcribed it into cDNA to act as the sequencing template. Measured with immunoSEQ multiplex PCR; TCRdb has only the in-frame clones, and not every one. The sample includes 55,000 to 75,000 clones, about half of them seen just once. The sequencing here drew on CD8+ T cells sorted from blood, taken at week 0. V gene TRBV9 combines with J gene TRBJ2-7; D not resolved. The receptor was derived from a human donor with alopecia areata. In DNA form, the CDR3 reads TGTGCCAGCAGCGGATCCTACGAGCAGTACTTC. The encoded protein is CASSGSYEQYF.